The source of this TCR beta chain is a study of radiotherapy plus CTLA-4 blockade in lung cancer. Findings and limits, study-wide: Strongest reported response predictors: early blood clone changes and post-radiation interferon-beta.

CDR1 and CDR2 from the germline V gene are SGHRS and YFSETQ. The V gene end was trimmed by 2 bases and the J gene end by 1 base; junction bases not matched to a gene: 14. The CDR3 extends over 19 amino acids. Produced via immunoSEQ multiplex PCR; TCRdb's table is partial and in-frame only. The data contain under 90,000 clones, roughly 78% of them singletons. Regarding this clone: What it recognizes is unknown.

The chain couples TRBV5-1 to TRBJ2-7; 11 nucleotides match TRBD2. The specimen was peripheral blood, collected from a patient treated with radiotherapy plus ipilimumab. The clonotype was recovered from a human donor with non-small cell lung cancer that progressed on radiotherapy plus ipilimumab. The CDR3 DNA sequence: TGCGCCAGCAGCTTTTTAGGGACTAGCGGCGCGAGGGGGTCCTACGAGCAGTACTTC. Translating gives CASSFLGTSGARGSYEQYF. The complete variable domain, with remaining parts taken from reference TRBV5-1 and TRBJ2-7, reads KAGVTQTPRYLIKTRGQQVTLSCSPISGHRSVSWYQQTPGQGLQFLFEYFSETQRNKGNFPGRFSGRQFSNSRSEMNVSTLELGDSALYLCASSFLGTSGARGSYEQYFGPGTRLTVT.